The 28 T cell receptor beta chains below come from one sample, sequenced in a study of shared clonotypes between healthy human individuals. Data came from immunoSEQ multiplex PCR; TCRdb stores just in-frame clones and leaves some out. Among fewer than 3 million clones, about nine tenths were seen once, and the ten largest hold 0.37%. Sequenced: naive CD4+ T cells from PBMCs. Subset in this sample: CD45RA+ positively selected. Every receptor here comes from a man between 18 and 35 years old in good health. Some clones in this sample may be carry-over from other donors' samples.

Notes on this clone: Other DNA variants within this sample encode the same CDR3. The chain employs TRBV28 and TRBJ1-1; 7 positions agree with TRBD1. J gave up 2 bases and V 5 bases, and 5 bases lay outside the gene matches. CDR1 and CDR2 from the germline V gene are MDHEN and SYDVKM. The CDR3 contains 14 residues. The CDR3 sequence is CASSPGTVNTEAFF. For the CDR3, the DNA is TGTGCCAGCAGTCCCGGGACAGTCAACACTGAAGCTTTCTTT.

About this clone: The same CDR3 arises from other DNA sequences in this sample as well. This chain links TRBV5-1 with TRBJ2-5, with unresolved D. This CDR3 region has 13 residues. V was trimmed by 0 bases and J by 1 base, leaving 4 bases between them. Germline V CDR1 and CDR2: SGHRS, YFSETQ. CDR3 in amino acids: CASSLGGQETQYF. CDR3 bases: TGCGCCAGCAGCTTGGGCGGCCAAGAGACCCAGTACTTC. Full variable domain (outside the CDR3, taken from reference TRBV5-1 and TRBJ2-5): KAGVTQTPRYLIKTRGQQVTLSCSPISGHRSVSWYQQTPGQGLQFLFEYFSETQRNKGNFPGRFSGRQFSNSRSEMNVSTLELGDSALYLCASSLGGQETQYFGPGTRLLVL.

V is TRBV5-6 and J is TRBJ2-5; 7 bases line up with TRBD1. The assigned J gene may be wrong: the sequence end matches TRBJ2-7 better. CDR3 length: 13 residues. Germline CDR1 is SGHDT and CDR2 is YYEEEE. CDR3 sequence reads: CASSLGQGREQYF. The CDR3 bases are TGTGCCAGCAGCTTGGGACAGGGTCGCGAGCAGTACTTC.

This chain uses TRBV30 with TRBJ1-4; 9 bases agree with TRBD1. The germline V gene encodes CDR1 GTSNPN and CDR2 SVGIG (reference sequence). This CDR3 contains 12 residues. Trimming at V came to 5 bases and at J to 7 bases, leaving 2 bases not matched to a gene. CDR3 loop: CAWGDRAEKLFF. The CDR3 DNA is TGTGCCTGGGGGGACAGGGCTGAAAAACTGTTTTTT. The full variable domain, rest sourced from reference TRBV30 and TRBJ1-4, is SQTIHQWPATLVQPVGSPLSLECTVEGTSNPNLYWYRQAAGRGLQLLFYSVGIGQISSEVPQNLSASRPQDRQFILSSKKLLLSDSGFYLCAWGDRAEKLFFGSGTQLSVL.

With respect to this clone: Other DNA sequences in this sample translate to the same CDR3. The chain is built from TRBV5-1 and TRBJ2-1, with D tentatively TRBD2 (5 bases). V was shortened by 2 bases and J by 10 bases, with 7 bases between the two germline ends. The V gene's germline CDR1 is SGHRS and CDR2 YFSETQ. The CDR3 has 11 amino acids. Written as DNA, the CDR3 is TGCGCCAGCAGCTTCGGCGGGGAGCAGTTCTTC. Its translation is CASSFGGEQFF.

The chain couples TRBV7-2 to TRBJ2-7; unclear D gene. Trimming stripped 4 bases from V and 2 bases from J, with 9 bases between. The CDR3 is made up of 13 amino acids. Germline lookup yields CDR1 SGHTA and CDR2 FQGNSA. The CDR3 bases are TGTGCCAGCAGCTGGGTCCCTGCCTACGAGCAGTACTTC. Protein: CASSWVPAYEQYF. Drawing the rest from reference TRBV7-2 and TRBJ2-7, the complete variable domain is GAGVSQSPSNKVTEKGKDVELRCDPISGHTALYWYRQSLGQGLEFLIYFQGNSAPDKSGLPSDRFSAERTGGSVSTLTIQRTQQEDSAVYLCASSWVPAYEQYFGPGTRLTVT.

The V call is TRBV6-1, the J call TRBJ1-1; D is unresolved. Trimming removed 1 base from V and 5 bases from J, with 8 bases in between. CDR1 and CDR2 (germline): MNHNS, SASEGT. CDR3 length equals 13 residues. This CDR3 reads CASSEGQLTEAFF. CDR3 nucleotides: TGTGCCAGCAGTGAAGGGCAGCTTACTGAAGCTTTCTTT.

Notes on this clone: The junction departs from germline at one end; a sequencing error may be responsible. Within the sample, other DNA sequences also encode this same CDR3. The chain couples TRBV7-3 to TRBJ2-1; D unclear. The CDR3 runs 14 residues. Germline CDR1 reads SGHTA; CDR2 reads FQGTGA. The CDR3 loop is CASSLTGGINEQFF. CDR3 nucleotides: TGTGCCAGCAGCCTAACCGGTGGGATCAATGAGCAGTTCTTC. Using reference TRBV7-3 and TRBJ2-1 for the parts outside the CDR3, the full variable domain is GAGVSQTPSNKVTEKGKYVELRCDPISGHTALYWYRQSLGQGPEFLIYFQGTGAADDSGLPNDRFFAVRPEGSVSTLKIQRTERGDSAVYLCASSLTGGINEQFFGPGTRLTVL.

J is TRBJ1-1 and V is TRBV5-4; TRBD1 agrees at 9 bases. Germline V CDR1 and CDR2: SGHNT, YYREEE (reference sequence). V shed 3 bases, J shed 3 bases, and the junction held 6 bases outside the gene matches. CDR3 length: 15 amino acids. The CDR3 bases are TGTGCCAGCAGCTCACCGGGACAGGGTGACACTGAAGCTTTCTTT. Translated, it gives CASSSPGQGDTEAFF.

The chain has TRBV11-3 and TRBJ2-3; D is ambiguous. This CDR3 has 13 amino acids. V was pared by 5 bases and J by 0 bases, with 6 bases between. Germline V gene data show CDR1 as SGHNT and CDR2 as YENEEA. CDR3 protein: CASSHGSTDTQYF. The CDR3 DNA is TGTGCCAGCAGCCACGGGAGCACAGATACGCAGTATTTT.

This clone was seen more than once but under ten times. Other DNA sequences from this sample encode an identical CDR3 as well. The gene calls are TRBV19 and TRBJ1-1; D gene ambiguous. CDR1 is LNHDA and CDR2 is SQIVND in the germline V gene (reference sequence). The V end was cut by 8 bases, the J end by 1 base, with 5 bases between. CDR3 length: 11 residues. This chain's CDR3 is CASLRNTEAFF. Written as DNA, the CDR3 is TGTGCCAGTCTTAGGAACACTGAAGCTTTCTTT. Full variable domain (outside the CDR3, taken from reference TRBV19 and TRBJ1-1): DGGITQSPKYLFRKEGQNVTLSCEQNLNHDAMYWYRQDPGQGLRLIYYSQIVNDFQKGDIAEGYSVSREKKESFPLTVTSAQKNPTAFYLCASLRNTEAFFGQGTRLTVV.

The chain couples TRBV27 to TRBJ2-1; D remains unclear. V lost 0 bases and J lost 8, with 11 bases in between. The CDR3 is made up of 14 amino acids. CDR1 MNHEY and CDR2 SMNVEV come from the germline V gene (reference sequence). For the CDR3, the DNA is TGTGCCAGCAGTTTATCGGACCGTCGCGATGAGCAGTTCTTC. Protein product: CASSLSDRRDEQFF.

The V call is TRBV9, the J call TRBJ1-6; D gene uncertain. The CDR3 runs 13 residues. Germline CDR1 is SGDLS and CDR2 is YYNGEE. V was shortened by 0 bases and J by 14 bases, with 12 bases between the two germline ends. The CDR3 region has the DNA TGTGCCAGCAGCGTAGAGGGAGAGGGTGCCCTCCACTTT. Protein: CASSVEGEGALHF.

The rearrangement links TRBV7-2 to TRBJ2-3; TRBD1 might be the D (6 bases). The CDR3 totals 15 residues. The germline V and J ends were trimmed by 1 base and 2 bases, with 10 bases remaining between them. CDR1 is SGHTA and CDR2 is FQGNSA in the germline V gene. The chain's CDR3 is CASSLGRGDTDTQYF. CDR3 DNA: TGTGCCAGCAGCTTAGGCAGGGGAGACACAGATACGCAGTATTTT.

The CDR3 DNA is TGTGCCATTAGGGACGGATACAATGAGCAGTTCTTC. Its translation: CAIRDGYNEQFF. The chain joins TRBV10-3 to TRBJ2-1; D possibly uses TRBD1 or TRBD2 (5 bases each). The V gene's germline CDR1 is ENHRY and CDR2 SYGVKD. The germline V and J ends were trimmed by 9 bases and 4 bases, with 10 bases remaining between them. CDR3 length: 12 residues.

The V call is TRBV7-8, the J call TRBJ1-2; 7 positions agree with TRBD1. The CDR3 is made up of 14 amino acids. Germline loops: CDR1 SGHVS, CDR2 FQNEAQ. Germline trimming cut 1 base from V and 6 bases from J; bases unmatched to any gene: 5. The DNA for the CDR3 is TGTGCCAGCAGCTTAGATAGGGGGCGAGATGGCTACACCTTC. It is translated as CASSLDRGRDGYTF. Full variable domain (rest looked up from reference TRBV7-8 and TRBJ1-2): GAGVSQSPRYKVAKRGQDVALRCDPISGHVSLFWYQQALGQGPEFLTYFQNEAQLDKSGLPSDRFFAERPEGSVSTLKIQRTQQEDSAVYLCASSLDRGRDGYTFGSGTRLTVV.

This clone came up once. The rearrangement uses TRBV11-2 and TRBJ2-7; TRBD2 is a possible D gene (6 bases). The CDR3 runs 15 residues. Trimming took 1 base from V and 7 from J, leaving 17 bases between them. Germline V CDR1 and CDR2: SGHAT, FQNNGV. The CDR3 loop reads CASSLVRGSGREQYF. CDR3 DNA: TGTGCCAGCAGCTTAGTGAGGGGTAGCGGAAGGGAGCAGTACTTC. The full variable domain, its missing parts supplied by reference TRBV11-2 and TRBJ2-7, is EAGVAQSPRYKIIEKRQSVAFWCNPISGHATLYWYQQILGQGPKLLIQFQNNGVVDDSQLPKDRFSAERLKGVDSTLKIQPAKLEDSAVYLCASSLVRGSGREQYFGPGTRLTVT.

The chain couples TRBV9 to TRBJ2-7, with 8 bases identical to TRBD1. The CDR3 sequence is 15 residues long. Trimming removed 2 bases from V and 5 bases from J; junction bases left unmatched: 9. In germline, CDR1 is SGDLS, CDR2 YYNGEE. CDR3: CASSVLGTGIHEQYF. The CDR3 DNA reads as TGTGCCAGCAGCGTCCTCGGGACAGGAATCCACGAGCAGTACTTC.

The genes are TRBV6-1 and TRBJ2-1; 8 positions agree with TRBD1. The CDR3 consists of 14 residues. The V gene's germline CDR1 is MNHNS and CDR2 SASEGT. The V gene end was trimmed by 6 bases and the J gene end by 4 bases; junction bases not matched to a gene: 5. The CDR3 nucleotides read TGTGCCAGCAGGAGGACAGGGACTTACAATGAGCAGTTCTTC. Its translation is CASRRTGTYNEQFF.

This clone was detected once. The V and J genes are TRBV4-2 and TRBJ1-2, with 7 bases that match TRBD1. CDR3 length: 16 amino acids. The ends lost 0 bases at V and 4 bases at J; junction bases unmatched: 8. The germline V gene has CDR1 LGHNA and CDR2 YNFKEQ. CDR3: CASSQDQTGTIYGYTF. The CDR3, as DNA: TGTGCCAGCAGCCAAGACCAGACAGGGACGATCTATGGCTACACCTTC.

The rearrangement links TRBV28 to TRBJ2-2; D might be TRBD1 or TRBD2, each matching 6 bases. Looked up from germline, CDR1 is MDHEN and CDR2 is SYDVKM. Trimming took off 4 bases at V and 5 bases at J, with 20 bases between the two ends. This CDR3 region has 17 residues. CDR3 in amino acids: CASSSLGGRVITGELFF. The CDR3 region has the DNA TGTGCCAGCAGTTCCCTGGGGGGCAGGGTAATTACCGGGGAGCTGTTTTTT. The full variable domain, completed using reference TRBV28 and TRBJ2-2, is DVKVTQSSRYLVKRTGEKVFLECVQDMDHENMFWYRQDPGLGLRLIYFSYDVKMKEKGDIPEGYSVSREKKERFSLILESASTNQTSMYLCASSSLGGRVITGELFFGEGSRLTVL.

The chain uses TRBV6-4 and TRBJ2-3; the D gene is possibly TRBD2 (5 bases). The germline V gene encodes CDR1 MRHNA and CDR2 SNTAGT. Between the trimmed V and J ends, which lost 6 bases and 8 bases, there was a span of 12 bases. The CDR3 length is 12 residues. CDR3 sequence: CASSEEGTTQYF. CDR3 DNA: TGTGCCAGCAGCGAAGAGGGTACTACGCAGTATTTT.

This sequence joins TRBV5-1 and TRBJ2-1, with a possible D match to TRBD2 (6 bases). The CDR3 runs 16 residues. Germline lookup yields CDR1 SGHRS and CDR2 YFSETQ. V was trimmed by 0 bases and J by 7 bases, leaving 17 bases between them. The CDR3 DNA is TGCGCCAGCAGCTTGGAGCGGAGGGCCTTGGGGAATGAGCAGTTCTTC. Its translation is CASSLERRALGNEQFF.

About this clone itself: The identical CDR3 is also encoded by other nucleotide sequences in the sample. V usage is TRBV4-2 and J usage is TRBJ2-7; TRBD2 might be the D (5 bases). This CDR3 is 14 amino acids long. Germline V gene data show CDR1 as LGHNA and CDR2 as YNFKEQ. Trimming cost V 1 base and J 0 bases, with 7 bases left between them. CDR3 nucleotide sequence: TGTGCCAGCAGCCAAGGTCTAGCCTCCTACGAGCAGTACTTC. Protein product: CASSQGLASYEQYF.

The rearrangement links TRBV10-3 to TRBJ1-1, with TRBD1 as a possible D gene (5 bases). Germline CDR1 reads ENHRY; CDR2 reads SYGVKD. CDR3 length: 15 amino acids. Trimming took 6 bases from V and 1 from J, leaving 15 bases between them. The CDR3 DNA sequence: TGTGCCATCAGAGGAATGGCCGGGACGAACACTGAAGCTTTCTTT. Its protein product is CAIRGMAGTNTEAFF.

The chain couples TRBV5-1 to TRBJ2-7, with 10 bases matching TRBD1. There are 15 residues in the CDR3. The junction had 8 bases not matched to a gene; V was cut back by 3 bases and J by 5 bases. CDR1 is SGHRS and CDR2 is YFSETQ in the germline V gene. CDR3 protein: CASSSSDRGVHEQYF. CDR3 DNA sequence: TGCGCCAGCAGCTCGTCGGACAGGGGGGTCCACGAGCAGTACTTC.

CDR3 protein: CASSQQENFRTVSGNTIYF. The CDR3 region has the DNA TGCGCCAGCAGCCAACAAGAGAACTTCAGGACAGTCTCTGGAAACACCATATATTTT. V is TRBV4-1 and J is TRBJ1-3; a weak D match, TRBD1 (6 bases). From germline, CDR1 is MGHRA and CDR2 YSYEKL. Trimming pared 2 bases from V and 0 bases from J, leaving 20 bases between. The CDR3 totals 19 residues.

The V gene is TRBV28, the J gene TRBJ2-2; 9 nucleotides line up with TRBD1. The CDR3 contains 15 residues. V shed 11 bases, J shed 2 bases, and the junction held 9 bases outside the gene matches. Germline CDR1 MDHEN, CDR2 SYDVKM. CDR3 sequence: CAGNTGGLNTGELFF. DNA of the CDR3: TGTGCCGGCAATACAGGGGGCTTAAACACCGGGGAGCTGTTTTTT.